This T cell receptor beta chain was captured in a study of blood T cell repertoires in COVID-19. About the study: The United States, Italy and Spain provided the acute and convalescent COVID-19 samples.

The CDR3 has 15 residues. V was clipped by 3 bases and J by 5 bases; unmatched bases: 8. Germline V gene lookup returns CDR1 SGDLS and CDR2 YYNGEE. Using immunoSEQ multiplex PCR, the repertoire was profiled, and TCRdb retains in-frame clones only, with some absent. Of some 120,000 clones in the sample, approximately 83% were seen once. The source of this sequence is a man aged 60-69 years with acute or convalescent COVID-19. The gene calls are TRBV9 and TRBJ2-1; 7 nucleotides match TRBD2. Sequencing used peripheral blood. The CDR3 protein is CASSAAGAGNNEQFF. In DNA, the CDR3 is TGTGCCAGCAGCGCCGCAGGAGCGGGAAACAATGAGCAGTTCTTC.